The 7 T cell receptor beta chains in this list originate from one sample, sequenced in a study of low-dose radiotherapy and immunotherapy resistance in tumors (dated by TCRdb to about 2022). TCRdb shows the sequencer as Illumina HiSeq 2500. First-strand cDNA was synthesized using Superscript III and a set of TRAV- and TRBV-specific primers, so that both TCRalpha and TCRbeta chains were covered. A roughly 19-cycle PCR with Phusion amplified the TCRs, pairing a constant-region primer with the adapter that was attached to the V primers. The public reads were quality trimmed at Q25 with fastp and then assembled into clones with MiXCR by TCRdb, keeping productive beta chains. Every entry covers one CDR3 protein and lists the most common genes and DNA from its rows. This sample lists 75,000 to 95,000 distinct CDR3 sequences; approximately 20% were detected once. Of the sample, less than 6% falls within the top ten clones.

The label giving this sample's time point can be read as: before trial treatment. The starting material was PBMCs, obtained before treatment. Every receptor here comes from a male donor with prostate cancer.

Many counts were recorded for this clonotype. The genes are TRBV10-2 and TRBJ2-3; D gene uncertain. CDR1 and CDR2 from the germline V gene are WSHSY and SAAADI. The CDR3 spans 16 residues. V lost 0 bases and J lost 3, with 13 bases in between. CDR3 coding DNA: TGCGCCAGCAGTGAGTCGGGTCCCGGCCCGACAGATACGCAGTATTTT. Its protein product is CASSESGPGPTDTQYF.

On this clonotype itself: A read error likely explains this, since a far larger clone differs by one base. The J gene is TRBJ2-1, the V gene TRBV6-2 or TRBV6-3; D possibly matches TRBD1 or TRBD2 (5 bases each). This CDR3 is 18 amino acids long. Deletions cut 5 bases from V and 10 bases from J, with 30 bases between. Germline loops: CDR1 MNHEY, CDR2 SVGEGT. In DNA form, the CDR3 reads TGTGCCAGCAGTCGCAACATAGGGAAGAGGGACCAATCCTACGAGCAGTTCTTC. As protein: CASSRNIGKRDQSYEQFF.

This clonotype showed up just once. V gene TRBV5-1 combines with J gene TRBJ2-7; 7 bases align to TRBD2. From germline, CDR1 is SGHRS and CDR2 YFSETQ. V gave up 4 bases and J gave up 1 base; unmatched junction bases: 5. The CDR3 loop spans 14 amino acids. The CDR3 protein is CASSGLAESYEQYF. For the CDR3, the DNA is TGCGCCAGCAGCGGGCTAGCGGAATCCTACGAGCAGTACTTC. The whole variable domain, filled in from reference TRBV5-1 and TRBJ2-7, reads KAGVTQTPRYLIKTRGQQVTLSCSPISGHRSVSWYQQTPGQGLQFLFEYFSETQRNKGNFPGRFSGRQFSNSRSEMNVSTLELGDSALYLCASSGLAESYEQYFGPGTRLTVT.

Notes on this clonotype: This likely stems from a read error, as it lies one base from a far larger clone. The rearrangement uses TRBV5-3 and TRBJ2-6, with D perhaps matching TRBD1 or TRBD2 (6 bases each). TRBV5-3 is annotated as an ORF whose role is uncertain. The CDR3 contains 15 residues. The DNA of the CDR3 is TGTGCCAGCAGCTGGGGGGCCTCTGGGGTCAACGTCCTGACTTTC. Protein sequence: CASSWGASGVNVLTF.

The chain combines TRBV4-2 with TRBJ2-5; D is perhaps TRBD2 (6 bases). V was clipped by 3 bases and J by 1 base, with 9 bases between them. The CDR3 runs to 14 residues. Germline CDR1 is LGHNA and CDR2 is YNFKEQ. In DNA form, the CDR3 reads TGTGCCAGCAGCCATGGGACTCTCCAAGAGACCCAGTACTTC. It is translated as CASSHGTLQETQYF.

This clonotype was recorded many times. This chain joins TRBV5-1 and TRBJ2-7; D unclear. V shed 0 bases and J shed 3 bases, with 13 bases lying between them. The CDR3 is 15 residues long. Germline lookup yields CDR1 SGHRS and CDR2 YFSETQ. The CDR3 DNA follows: TGCGCCAGCAGCTTGGTGGCTAGAAATTACTACGAGCAGTACTTC. Translating it yields CASSLVARNYYEQYF.

This clonotype was counted at least ten times. The chain joins TRBV7-2 to TRBJ2-5; 7 bases are shared with TRBD1. V lost 3 bases to trimming and J lost 3 bases; unmatched junction nucleotides: 4. The CDR3 has 14 residues. CDR1 is SGHTA, CDR2 FQGNSA, per germline. CDR3 residues: CASSFVQGKETQYF. CDR3 bases: TGTGCCAGCAGCTTCGTACAGGGGAAAGAGACCCAGTACTTC.